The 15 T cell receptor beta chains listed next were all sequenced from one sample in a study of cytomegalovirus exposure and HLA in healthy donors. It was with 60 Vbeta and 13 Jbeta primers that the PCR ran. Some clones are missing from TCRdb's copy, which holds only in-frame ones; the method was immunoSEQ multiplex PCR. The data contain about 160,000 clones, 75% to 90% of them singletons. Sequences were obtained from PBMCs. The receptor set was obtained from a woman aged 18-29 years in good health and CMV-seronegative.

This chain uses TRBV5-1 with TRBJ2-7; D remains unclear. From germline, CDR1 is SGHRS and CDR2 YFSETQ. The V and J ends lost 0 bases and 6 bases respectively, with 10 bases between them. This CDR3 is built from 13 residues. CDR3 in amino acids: CASSLGADGEQYF. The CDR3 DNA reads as TGCGCCAGCAGCTTGGGGGCAGATGGCGAGCAGTACTTC.

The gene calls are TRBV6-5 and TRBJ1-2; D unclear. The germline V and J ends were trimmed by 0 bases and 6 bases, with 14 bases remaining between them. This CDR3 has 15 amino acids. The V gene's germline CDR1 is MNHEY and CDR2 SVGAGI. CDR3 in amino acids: CASSYSRRSEDGYTF. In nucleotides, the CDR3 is TGTGCCAGCAGTTACTCGCGCAGATCTGAGGATGGCTACACCTTC.

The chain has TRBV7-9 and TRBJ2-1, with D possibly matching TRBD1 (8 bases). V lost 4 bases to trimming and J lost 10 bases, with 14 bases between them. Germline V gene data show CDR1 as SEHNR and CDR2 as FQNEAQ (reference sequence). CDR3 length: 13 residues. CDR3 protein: CASSSDREGEQFF. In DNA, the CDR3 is TGTGCCAGCAGCTCGGACAGGGAGGGCGAGCAGTTCTTC. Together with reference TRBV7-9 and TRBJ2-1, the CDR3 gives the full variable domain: DTGVSQNPRHKITKRGQNVTFRCDPISEHNRLYWYRQTLGQGPEFLTYFQNEAQLEKSRLLSDRFSAERPKGSFSTLEIQRTEQGDSAMYLCASSSDREGEQFFGPGTRLTVL.

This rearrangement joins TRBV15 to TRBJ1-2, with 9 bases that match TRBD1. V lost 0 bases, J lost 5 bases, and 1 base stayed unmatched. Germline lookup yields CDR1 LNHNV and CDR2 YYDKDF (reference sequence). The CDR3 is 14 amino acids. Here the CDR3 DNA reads TGTGCCACCAGCAGAGAAGACAGGGGGTATGGCTACACCTTC. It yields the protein CATSREDRGYGYTF.

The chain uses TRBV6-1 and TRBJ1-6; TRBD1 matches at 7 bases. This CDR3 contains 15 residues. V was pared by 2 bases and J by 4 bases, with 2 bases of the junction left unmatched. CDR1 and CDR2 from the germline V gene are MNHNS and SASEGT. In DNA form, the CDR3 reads TGTGCCAGCAGTGAACAGGGACAGTATAATTCACCCCTCCACTTT. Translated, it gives CASSEQGQYNSPLHF.

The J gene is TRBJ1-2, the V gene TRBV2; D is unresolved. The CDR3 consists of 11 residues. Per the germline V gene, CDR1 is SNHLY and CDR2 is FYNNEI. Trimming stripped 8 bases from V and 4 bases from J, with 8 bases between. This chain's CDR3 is CASRSGYGYTF. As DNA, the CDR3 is TGTGCCAGCCGGTCAGGCTATGGCTACACCTTC.

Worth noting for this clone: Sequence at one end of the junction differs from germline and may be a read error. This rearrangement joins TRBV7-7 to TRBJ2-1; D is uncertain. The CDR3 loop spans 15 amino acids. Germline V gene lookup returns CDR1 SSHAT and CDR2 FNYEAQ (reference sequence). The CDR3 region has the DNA TGTGCTAGCAGCCCGACAACGAGCTCCTACAATGAGCAGTTCTTC. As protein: CASSPTTSSYNEQFF.

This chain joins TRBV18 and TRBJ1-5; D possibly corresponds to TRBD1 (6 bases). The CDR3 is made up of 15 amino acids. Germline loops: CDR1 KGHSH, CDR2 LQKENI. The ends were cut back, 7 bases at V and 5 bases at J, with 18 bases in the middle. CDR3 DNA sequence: TGTGCCAGCTGCGTGACGGCAGGGGACGATCAGCCCCAGCATTTT. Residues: CASCVTAGDDQPQHF.

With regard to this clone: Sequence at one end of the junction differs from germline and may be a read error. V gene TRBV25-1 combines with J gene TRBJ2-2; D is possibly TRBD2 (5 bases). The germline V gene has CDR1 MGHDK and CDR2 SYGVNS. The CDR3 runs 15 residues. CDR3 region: CASSEVVLGTGEPFF. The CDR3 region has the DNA TGTGCCAGCAGTGAAGTAGTACTGGGCACCGGGGAGCCGTTTTTT.

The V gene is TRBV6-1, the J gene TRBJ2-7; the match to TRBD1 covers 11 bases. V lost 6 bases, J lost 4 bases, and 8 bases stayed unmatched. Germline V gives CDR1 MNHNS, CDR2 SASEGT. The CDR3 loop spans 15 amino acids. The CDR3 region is CASSPGQGAQYEQYF. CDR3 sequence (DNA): TGTGCCAGCAGCCCCGGACAGGGGGCGCAGTACGAGCAGTACTTC.

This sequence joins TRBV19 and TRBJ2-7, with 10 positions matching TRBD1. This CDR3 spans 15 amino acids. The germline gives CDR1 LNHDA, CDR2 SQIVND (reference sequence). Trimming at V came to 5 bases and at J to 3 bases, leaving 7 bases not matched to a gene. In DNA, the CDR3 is TGTGCCAGTAGTGTCGGGACAGGGGACTTCTACGAGCAGTACTTC. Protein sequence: CASSVGTGDFYEQYF.

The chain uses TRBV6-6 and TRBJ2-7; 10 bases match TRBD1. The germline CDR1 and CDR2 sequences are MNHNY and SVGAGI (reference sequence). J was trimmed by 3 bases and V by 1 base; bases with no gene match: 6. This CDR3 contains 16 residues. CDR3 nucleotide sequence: TGTGCCAGCAGTTACTTAAGACAGGGGGCGATCTACGAGCAGTACTTC. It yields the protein CASSYLRQGAIYEQYF.

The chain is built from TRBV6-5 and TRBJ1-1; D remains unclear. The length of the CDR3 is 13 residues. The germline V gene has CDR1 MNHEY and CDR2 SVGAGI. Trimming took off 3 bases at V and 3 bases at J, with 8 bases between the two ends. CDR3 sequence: CASSYVRDTEAFF. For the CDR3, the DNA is TGTGCCAGCAGTTATGTGAGAGACACTGAAGCTTTCTTT.

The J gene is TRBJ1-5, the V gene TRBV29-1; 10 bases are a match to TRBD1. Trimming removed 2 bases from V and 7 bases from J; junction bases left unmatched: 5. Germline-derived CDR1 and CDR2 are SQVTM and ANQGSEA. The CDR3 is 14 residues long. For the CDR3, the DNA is TGCAGCGTTGAAAGCGGACAGGGGGAGCAGCCCCAGCATTTT. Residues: CSVESGQGEQPQHF.

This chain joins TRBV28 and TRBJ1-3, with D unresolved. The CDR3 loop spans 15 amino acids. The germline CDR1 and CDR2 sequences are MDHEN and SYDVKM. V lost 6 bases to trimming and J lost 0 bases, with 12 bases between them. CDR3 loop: CASSPPGLSGNTIYF. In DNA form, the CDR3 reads TGTGCCAGCAGCCCTCCTGGCCTCTCTGGAAACACCATATATTTT.